The 15 T cell receptor beta chains in this list originate from one sample, sequenced in a study of blood T cell repertoires in COVID-19 (dated by TCRdb to about 2020). Library method: the immunoSEQ multiplex PCR assay. The source is immuneACCESS, and TCRdb retained only in-frame sequences with V and J called. Part of the clones is not carried over; for the studies checked, unresolved V genes explain less than half of this, and the remainder is unexplained. In all, the sample holds approximately 210,000 clones, and 85% to 90% of those were seen once. The leading ten clones occupy more than 9% of the sample. The sequenced sample was peripheral blood. All receptors come from a man aged 45-65 years with COVID-19, enrolled during active disease.

The J gene is TRBJ2-7, the V gene TRBV27, with 9 bases identical to TRBD2. Germline V gene data show CDR1 as MNHEY and CDR2 as SMNVEV (reference sequence). This CDR3 is 14 amino acids long. J was trimmed by 4 bases and V by 1 base; bases with no gene match: 2. The CDR3 nucleotides are TGTGCCAGCAGTTTATTTGCGGGAGGGTACGAGCAGTACTTC. Translation: CASSLFAGGYEQYF.

Comment on this clone: Other DNA sequences within the sample encode an identical CDR3. V and J are TRBV29-1 and TRBJ2-5, with 7 nucleotides matching TRBD2. J gave up 0 bases and V 6 bases, and 10 bases lay outside the gene matches. CDR3 length: 15 amino acids. Germline lookup yields CDR1 SQVTM and CDR2 ANQGSEA. Here the CDR3 DNA reads TGCAGCGTCGGAAGACTAGCTCAGTACCAAGAGACCCAGTACTTC. This encodes CSVGRLAQYQETQYF. Drawing the rest from reference TRBV29-1 and TRBJ2-5, the complete variable domain is SAVISQKPSRDICQRGTSLTIQCQVDSQVTMMFWYRQQPGQSLTLIATANQGSEATYESGFVIDKFPISRPNLTFSTLTVSNMSPEDSSIYLCSVGRLAQYQETQYFGPGTRLLVL.

J is TRBJ2-5 and V is TRBV5-8, with D possibly matching TRBD2 (6 bases). CDR3 length equals 17 residues. With 4 bases removed from V and 3 bases from J, the gap between germline ends came to 22 bases. Germline values: CDR1 SGHTS, CDR2 YDEGEE. The CDR3 reads CASSPGGASDPKETQYF. Written as DNA, the CDR3 is TGTGCCAGCAGCCCTGGTGGGGCTAGCGACCCGAAAGAGACCCAGTACTTC.

The chain has TRBV18 and TRBJ2-3; no definite D call. There are 12 residues in the CDR3. Trimming took 3 bases from V and 2 from J, leaving 3 bases between them. CDR1 and CDR2 from the germline V gene are KGHSH and LQKENI. CDR3 DNA: TGTGCCAGCTCACCCAACACAGATACGCAGTATTTT. Translated: CASSPNTDTQYF.

This chain links TRBV7-9 with TRBJ1-4; D perhaps matches TRBD1 (6 bases). CDR3 size: 15 residues. Germline V gene sequence: CDR1 SEHNR, CDR2 FQNEAQ (reference sequence). V lost 5 bases to trimming and J lost 2 bases, with 12 bases between them. CDR3 in DNA: TGTGCCAGCAGCGGGTACAGGGAGACTAATGAAAAACTGTTTTTT. Translating gives CASSGYRETNEKLFF.

This clone was seen once. CDR3 residues: CASSYSGQGVDQPQHF. The CDR3 region has the DNA TGTGCCAGCAGTTACTCTGGACAGGGGGTCGATCAGCCCCAGCATTTT. The rearrangement joins TRBV6-5 to TRBJ1-5; TRBD1 matches at 10 bases. The CDR3 covers 16 residues. CDR1 and CDR2 (germline): MNHEY, SVGAGI. With 0 bases clipped from V and 5 bases from J, the junction kept 4 bases outside the gene matches.

The J gene is TRBJ2-5, the V gene TRBV6-5; the match to TRBD1 covers 8 bases. CDR3 length: 15 amino acids. Germline CDR1 and CDR2: MNHEY and SVGAGI. Trimming removed 5 bases from V and 1 base from J; junction bases left unmatched: 6. The CDR3 nucleotides are TGTGCCAGCAGTAGGACAGGGACCCTCCAAGAGACCCAGTACTTC. Translated, it gives CASSRTGTLQETQYF.

The chain carries TRBV6-5 and TRBJ1-5, with TRBD1 matching over 7 bases. Germline CDR1 MNHEY, CDR2 SVGAGI. The ends lost 4 bases at V and 5 bases at J; junction bases unmatched: 5. The CDR3 spans 14 residues. In DNA form, the CDR3 reads TGTGCCAGCAGTTCCCGACAGGGTGATCAGCCCCAGCATTTT. Its translation: CASSSRQGDQPQHF.

The chain carries TRBV9 and TRBJ2-7, with a tentative D call TRBD2 (5 bases). This CDR3 has 14 amino acids. V shed 0 bases and J shed 6 bases, with 13 bases lying between them. Per germline, CDR1 SGDLS and CDR2 YYNGEE. The CDR3 DNA follows: TGTGCCAGCAGCGTAGACTCCAACCGGGGCGAGCAGTACTTC. It translates to CASSVDSNRGEQYF. The variable domain in full, with the rest retrieved from reference TRBV9 and TRBJ2-7, is DSGVTQTPKHLITATGQRVTLRCSPRSGDLSVYWYQQSLDQGLQFLIQYYNGEERAKGNILERFSAQQFPDLHSELNLSSLELGDSALYFCASSVDSNRGEQYFGPGTRLTVT.

The CDR3 region has the DNA TGTGCCAGCTCTTCGGGGACAGGGTACTACGAGCAGTACTTC. Translating it yields CASSSGTGYYEQYF. The rearrangement uses TRBV19 and TRBJ2-7, with 9 bases identical to TRBD1. Looked up from germline, CDR1 is LNHDA and CDR2 is SQIVND (reference sequence). J lost 3 bases, V lost 9 bases, and 9 bases had no gene match. The CDR3 consists of 14 residues.

Only a few counts were recorded for this clone. The chain couples TRBV5-1 to TRBJ2-3; 9 bases agree with TRBD1. Germline V gene lookup returns CDR1 SGHRS and CDR2 YFSETQ. With V trimmed by 4 bases and J by 0 bases, 6 bases remained unmatched. The CDR3 has 16 amino acids. The CDR3 sequence is CASSKAGQGSTDTQYF. CDR3 coding DNA: TGCGCCAGCAGCAAGGCGGGACAGGGAAGCACAGATACGCAGTATTTT.

This clone was seen a few times. The chain employs TRBV5-5 and TRBJ2-2, with D perhaps matching TRBD2 (5 bases). Germline V gives CDR1 SGHKS, CDR2 YYEKEE (reference sequence). Trimming cost V 2 bases and J 4 bases, with 9 bases left between them. This CDR3 is built from 14 residues. Written as DNA, the CDR3 is TGTGCCAGCAGCTTATCGAGGGTCACCGGGGAGCTGTTTTTT. As protein: CASSLSRVTGELFF.

The table lists this clone with a count of one. The chain is built from TRBV6-5 and TRBJ1-2; no reliable D call. This CDR3 spans 14 amino acids. Deletions cut 0 bases from V and 8 bases from J, with 13 bases between. Germline lookup yields CDR1 MNHEY and CDR2 SVGAGI. In nucleotides, the CDR3 is TGTGCCAGCAGTTACTCGACTCGGACGGGAGGCTACACCTTC. It is translated as CASSYSTRTGGYTF.

This clone has just a few counts. The V gene is TRBV7-8, the J gene TRBJ1-6, with 10 bases matching TRBD1. This CDR3 has 14 amino acids. V gave up 5 bases and J gave up 7 bases; unmatched junction bases: 2. The germline V gene encodes CDR1 SGHVS and CDR2 FQNEAQ. The CDR3 sequence: CASSQGQGNSPLHF. The CDR3 nucleotides read TGTGCCAGCAGCCAGGGACAGGGGAATTCACCCCTCCACTTT.

Concerning this clone itself: One junction end does not reproduce the germline sequence, and a read error may be involved. This chain connects TRBV14 to TRBJ1-2; D is unclear. Germline V lookup: CDR1 SGHDN, CDR2 FVKESK. There are 14 residues in the CDR3. CDR3 amino acids: CASIQHAANYGYTF. The DNA for the CDR3 is TGTGCCAGCATCCAACATGCGGCTAACTATGGCTACACCTTC. The entire variable domain, with the rest obtained from reference TRBV14 and TRBJ1-2, is as follows: EAGVTQFPSHSVIEKGQTVTLRCDPISGHDNLYWYRRVMGKEIKFLLHFVKESKQDESGMPNNRFLAERTGGTYSTLKVQPAELEDSGVYFCASIQHAANYGYTFGSGTRLTVV.